This T cell receptor (beta chain) was sequenced for a study of control samples from healthy donors and cancer patients. The CDR3 runs to 17 residues. Germline assignment: CDR1 LGHDT and CDR2 YNNKEL (reference sequence). Trimming pared 5 bases from V and 0 bases from J, leaving 19 bases between. This clone was seen only once. Profiling relied on immunoSEQ multiplex PCR, and the TCRdb table lists in-frame clones only, not all of them. The data show 120,000 to 150,000 clones, with about nine tenths seen just once and under 4% held by the top ten. This rearrangement joins TRBV3-1 (or the pseudogene TRBV3-2) to TRBJ1-1, with D perhaps TRBD1 (5 bases). Sequences were obtained from blood. This receptor was identified in a man aged 30 to 45 in good health. The CDR3 coding sequence is TGTGCCAGCAGCGACGGTGGACGGGGGAGGATGAACACTGAAGCTTTCTTT. This sequence encodes CASSDGGRGRMNTEAFF.